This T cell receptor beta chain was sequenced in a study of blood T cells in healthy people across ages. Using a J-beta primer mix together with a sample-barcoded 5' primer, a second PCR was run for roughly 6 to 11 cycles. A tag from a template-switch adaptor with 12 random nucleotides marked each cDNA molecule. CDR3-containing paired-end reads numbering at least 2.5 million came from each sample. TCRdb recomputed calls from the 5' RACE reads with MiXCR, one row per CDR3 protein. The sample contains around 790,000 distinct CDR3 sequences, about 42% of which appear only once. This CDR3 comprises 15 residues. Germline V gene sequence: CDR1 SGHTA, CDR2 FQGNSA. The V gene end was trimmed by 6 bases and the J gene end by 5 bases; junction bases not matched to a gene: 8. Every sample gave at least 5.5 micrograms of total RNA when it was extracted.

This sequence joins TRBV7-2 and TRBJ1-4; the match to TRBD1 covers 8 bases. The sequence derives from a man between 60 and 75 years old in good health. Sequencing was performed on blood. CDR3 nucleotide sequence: TGTGCCAGCAGGCGACAGGGGCTAGAAAATGAAAAACTGTTTTTT. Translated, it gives CASRRQGLENEKLFF.